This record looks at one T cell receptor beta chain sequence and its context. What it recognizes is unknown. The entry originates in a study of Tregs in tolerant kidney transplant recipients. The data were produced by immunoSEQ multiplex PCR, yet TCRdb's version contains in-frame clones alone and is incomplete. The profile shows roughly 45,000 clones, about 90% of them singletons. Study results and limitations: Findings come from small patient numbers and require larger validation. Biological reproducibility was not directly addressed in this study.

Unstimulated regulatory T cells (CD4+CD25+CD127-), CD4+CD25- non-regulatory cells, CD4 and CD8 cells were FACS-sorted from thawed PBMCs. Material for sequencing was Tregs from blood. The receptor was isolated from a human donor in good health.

The CDR3 bases are TGCAGCGTCAAGGACAGGGGCAGTTTCTACACCTTC. Translation gives CSVKDRGSFYTF. The chain links TRBV29-1 to TRBJ1-2; 9 bases are shared with TRBD1. CDR1 is SQVTM, CDR2 ANQGSEA, per germline. The CDR3 length is 12 residues. With V trimmed by 6 bases and J by 10 bases, 9 bases remained unmatched.